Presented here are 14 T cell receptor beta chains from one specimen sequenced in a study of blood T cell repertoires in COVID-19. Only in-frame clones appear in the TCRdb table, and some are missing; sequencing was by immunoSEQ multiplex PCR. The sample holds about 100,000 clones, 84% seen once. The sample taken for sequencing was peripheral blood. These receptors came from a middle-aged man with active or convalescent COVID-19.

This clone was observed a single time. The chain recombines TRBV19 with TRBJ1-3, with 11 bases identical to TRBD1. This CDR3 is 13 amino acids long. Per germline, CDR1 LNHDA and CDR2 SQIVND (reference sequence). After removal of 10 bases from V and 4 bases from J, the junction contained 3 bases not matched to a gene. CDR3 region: CATRTGGGNTIYF. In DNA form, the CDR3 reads TGTGCCACTCGGACAGGGGGCGGAAACACCATATATTTT.

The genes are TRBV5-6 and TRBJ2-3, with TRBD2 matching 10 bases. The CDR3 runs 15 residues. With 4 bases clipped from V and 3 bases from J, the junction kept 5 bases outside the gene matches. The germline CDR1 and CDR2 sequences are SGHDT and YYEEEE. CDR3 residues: CASSPAGGPTDTQYF. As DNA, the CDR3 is TGTGCCAGCAGCCCAGCGGGGGGGCCTACAGATACGCAGTATTTT.

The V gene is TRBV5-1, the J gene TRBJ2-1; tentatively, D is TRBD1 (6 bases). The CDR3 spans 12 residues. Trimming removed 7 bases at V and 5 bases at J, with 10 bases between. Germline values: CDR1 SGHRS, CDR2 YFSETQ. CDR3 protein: CASQRTDNEQFF. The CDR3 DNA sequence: TGCGCCAGCCAGCGGACAGACAATGAGCAGTTCTTC.

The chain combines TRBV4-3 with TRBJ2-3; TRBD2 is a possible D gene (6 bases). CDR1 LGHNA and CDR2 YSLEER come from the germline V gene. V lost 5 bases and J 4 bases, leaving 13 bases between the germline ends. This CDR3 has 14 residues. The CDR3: CASSSQEGADTQYF. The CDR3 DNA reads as TGCGCCAGCAGCAGTCAGGAGGGCGCAGATACGCAGTATTTT.

CDR3 in amino acids: CASSQAANTGELFF. CDR3 DNA sequence: TGTGCCAGCAGCCAAGCTGCGAACACCGGGGAGCTGTTTTTT. The J gene is TRBJ2-2, the V gene TRBV11-3; D is ambiguous. CDR3 length: 14 amino acids. CDR1 SGHNT and CDR2 YENEEA come from the germline V gene. V lost 5 bases and J 0 bases, leaving 7 bases between the germline ends.

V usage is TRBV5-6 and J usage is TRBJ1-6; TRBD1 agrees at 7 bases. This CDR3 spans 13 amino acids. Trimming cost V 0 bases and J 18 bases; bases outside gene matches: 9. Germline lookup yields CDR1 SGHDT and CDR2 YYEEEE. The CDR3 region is CASSLAGQAGAHF. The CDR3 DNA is TGTGCCAGCAGCTTGGCCGGACAGGCTGGGGCCCACTTT.

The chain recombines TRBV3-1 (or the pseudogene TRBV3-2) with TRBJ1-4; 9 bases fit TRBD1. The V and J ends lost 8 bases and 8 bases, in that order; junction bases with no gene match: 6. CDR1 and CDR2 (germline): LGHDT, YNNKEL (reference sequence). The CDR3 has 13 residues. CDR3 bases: TGTGCCAGCCACAGGGGGCAGGGAGAAAAACTGTTTTTT. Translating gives CASHRGQGEKLFF.

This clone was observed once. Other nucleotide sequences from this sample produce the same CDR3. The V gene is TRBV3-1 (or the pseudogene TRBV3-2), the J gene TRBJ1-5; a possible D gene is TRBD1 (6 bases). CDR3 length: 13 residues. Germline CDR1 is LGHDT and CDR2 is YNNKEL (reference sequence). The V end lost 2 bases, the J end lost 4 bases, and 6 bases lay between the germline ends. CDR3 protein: CASSQQGNQPQHF. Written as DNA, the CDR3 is TGTGCCAGCAGCCAACAGGGGAATCAGCCCCAGCATTTT.

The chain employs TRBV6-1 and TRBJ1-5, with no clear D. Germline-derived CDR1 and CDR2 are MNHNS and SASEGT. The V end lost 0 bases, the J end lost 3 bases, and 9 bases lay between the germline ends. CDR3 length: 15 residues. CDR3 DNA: TGTGCCAGCAGTGAAGCGGTGGCAAACAATCAGCCCCAGCATTTT. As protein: CASSEAVANNQPQHF.

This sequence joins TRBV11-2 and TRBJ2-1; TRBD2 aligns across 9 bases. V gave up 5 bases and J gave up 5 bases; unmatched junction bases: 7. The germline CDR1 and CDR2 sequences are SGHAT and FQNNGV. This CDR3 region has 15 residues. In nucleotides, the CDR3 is TGTGCCAGCAGCCTTCAAGCGGGGGGTCACAATGAGCAGTTCTTC. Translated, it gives CASSLQAGGHNEQFF.

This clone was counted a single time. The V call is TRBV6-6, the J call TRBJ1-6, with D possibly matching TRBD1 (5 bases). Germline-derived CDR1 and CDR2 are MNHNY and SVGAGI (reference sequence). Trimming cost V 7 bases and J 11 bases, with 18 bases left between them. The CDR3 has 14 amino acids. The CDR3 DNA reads TGTGCCAGCAAAGATACGGGACTGTCCCCACCCCTCCACTTT. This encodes CASKDTGLSPPLHF.

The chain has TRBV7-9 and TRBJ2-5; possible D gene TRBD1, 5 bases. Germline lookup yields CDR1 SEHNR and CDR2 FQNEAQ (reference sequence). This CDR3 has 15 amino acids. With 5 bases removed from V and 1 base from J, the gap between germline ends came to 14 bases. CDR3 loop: CASSKLSTAQETQYF. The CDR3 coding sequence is TGTGCCAGCAGCAAACTTTCGACAGCCCAAGAGACCCAGTACTTC.

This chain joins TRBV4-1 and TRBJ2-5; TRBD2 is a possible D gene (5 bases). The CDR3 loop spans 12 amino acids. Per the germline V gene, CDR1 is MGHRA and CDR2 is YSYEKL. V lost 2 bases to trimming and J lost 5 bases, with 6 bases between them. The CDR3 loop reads CASSQTGETQYF. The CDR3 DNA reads TGCGCCAGCAGCCAAACGGGGGAGACCCAGTACTTC.

CDR3 DNA sequence: TGTGCCAGCAGTTCACGGGGACATGAAGCTTTCTTT. As protein: CASSSRGHEAFF. The chain is built from TRBV6-5 and TRBJ1-1; D might be TRBD1 (6 bases). CDR3 length: 12 amino acids. From germline, CDR1 is MNHEY and CDR2 SVGAGI. Trimming took 4 bases from V and 7 from J, leaving 10 bases between them.